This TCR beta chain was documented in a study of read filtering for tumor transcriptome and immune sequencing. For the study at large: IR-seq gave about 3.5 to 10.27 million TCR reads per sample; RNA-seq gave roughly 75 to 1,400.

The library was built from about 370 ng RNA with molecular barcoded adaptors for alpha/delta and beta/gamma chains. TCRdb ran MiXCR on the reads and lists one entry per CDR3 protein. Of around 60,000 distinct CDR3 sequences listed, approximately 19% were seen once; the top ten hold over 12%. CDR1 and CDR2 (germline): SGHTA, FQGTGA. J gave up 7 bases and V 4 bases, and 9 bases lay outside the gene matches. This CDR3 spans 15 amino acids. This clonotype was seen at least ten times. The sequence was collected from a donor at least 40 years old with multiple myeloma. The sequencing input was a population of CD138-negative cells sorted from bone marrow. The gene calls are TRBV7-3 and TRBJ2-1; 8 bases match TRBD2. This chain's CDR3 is CASSWGAGGGNEQFF. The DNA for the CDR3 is TGTGCCAGCAGCTGGGGGGCGGGAGGAGGGAATGAGCAGTTCTTC.